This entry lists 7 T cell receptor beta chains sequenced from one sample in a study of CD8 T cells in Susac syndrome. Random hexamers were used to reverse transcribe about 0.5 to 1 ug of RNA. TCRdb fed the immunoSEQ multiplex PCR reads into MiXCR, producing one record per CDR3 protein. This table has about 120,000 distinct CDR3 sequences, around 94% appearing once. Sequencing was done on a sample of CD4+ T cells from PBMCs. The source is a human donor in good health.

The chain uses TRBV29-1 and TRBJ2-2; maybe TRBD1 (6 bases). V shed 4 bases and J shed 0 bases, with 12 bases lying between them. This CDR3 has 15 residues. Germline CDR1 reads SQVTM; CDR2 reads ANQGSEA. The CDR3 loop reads CSVGAGTTNTGELFF. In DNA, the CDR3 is TGCAGCGTTGGGGCCGGGACAACGAACACCGGGGAGCTGTTTTTT.

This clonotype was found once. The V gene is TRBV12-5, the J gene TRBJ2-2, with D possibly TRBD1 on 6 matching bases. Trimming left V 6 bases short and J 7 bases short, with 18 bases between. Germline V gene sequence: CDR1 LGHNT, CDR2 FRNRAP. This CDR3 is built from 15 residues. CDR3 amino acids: CASGHQRGGDGELFF. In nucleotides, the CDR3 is TGTGCTAGTGGCCACCAGAGAGGGGGTGACGGGGAGCTGTTTTTT. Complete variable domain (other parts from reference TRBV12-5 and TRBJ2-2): DARVTQTPRHKVTEMGQEVTMRCQPILGHNTVFWYRQTMMQGLELLAYFRNRAPLDDSGMPKDRFSAEMPDATLATLKIQPSEPRDSAVYFCASGHQRGGDGELFFGEGSRLTVL.

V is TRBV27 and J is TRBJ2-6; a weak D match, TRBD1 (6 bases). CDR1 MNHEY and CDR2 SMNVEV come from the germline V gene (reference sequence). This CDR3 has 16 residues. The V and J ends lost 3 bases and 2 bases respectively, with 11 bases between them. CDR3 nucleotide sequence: TGTGCCAGCAGTTTTACAGGGAGCACTGGGGCCAACGTCCTGACTTTC. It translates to CASSFTGSTGANVLTF.

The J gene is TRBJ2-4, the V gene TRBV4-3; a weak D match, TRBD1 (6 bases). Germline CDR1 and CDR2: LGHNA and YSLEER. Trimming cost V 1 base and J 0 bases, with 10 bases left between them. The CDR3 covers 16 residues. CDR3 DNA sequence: TGCGCCAGCAGCCAAGCGACAGGACTAGCCAAAAACATTCAGTACTTC. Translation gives CASSQATGLAKNIQYF.

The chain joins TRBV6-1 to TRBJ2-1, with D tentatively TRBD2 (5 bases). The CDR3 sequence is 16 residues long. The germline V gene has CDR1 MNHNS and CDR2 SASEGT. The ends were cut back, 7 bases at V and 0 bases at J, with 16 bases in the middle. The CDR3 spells CASKMTGTSSYNEQFF. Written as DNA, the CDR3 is TGTGCCAGCAAAATGACGGGAACGAGCTCCTACAATGAGCAGTTCTTC.

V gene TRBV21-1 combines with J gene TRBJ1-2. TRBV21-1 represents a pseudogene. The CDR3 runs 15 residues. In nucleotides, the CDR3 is TGTGCCAGCAGCACCCGGGACTTCCCCTCATATGGCTACACCTTC. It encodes CASSTRDFPSYGYTF.

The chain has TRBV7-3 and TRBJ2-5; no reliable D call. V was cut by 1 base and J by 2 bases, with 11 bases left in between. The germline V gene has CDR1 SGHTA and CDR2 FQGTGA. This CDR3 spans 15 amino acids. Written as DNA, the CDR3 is TGTGCCAGCAGCTTAAACCCGGGCAGACAAGAGACCCAGTACTTC. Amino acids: CASSLNPGRQETQYF.